This T cell receptor beta chain was sequenced during a study of T cell responses to AZD1222 COVID-19 vaccine. The protocol was immunoSEQ multiplex PCR, while the TCRdb copy is restricted to in-frame clones and leaves out a portion. This sample has about 100,000 clones, with around nine tenths found just once. V was trimmed by 0 bases and J by 6 bases, leaving 12 bases between them. CDR1 is LNHNV, CDR2 YYDKDF, per germline (reference sequence). CDR3 length: 14 amino acids. This receptor was taken from an adult in good health. The rearrangement links TRBV15 to TRBJ2-7; weak D call: TRBD2 (5 bases). The specimen was peripheral blood, collected on day 0 of AZD1222 vaccination. CDR3 DNA: TGTGCCACCAGCAGAGATTATGAGGGTAGCGAGCAGTACTTC. Amino acids: CATSRDYEGSEQYF.